This paragraph covers one TCR beta chain sequence. The antigen remains unidentified. The method was immunoSEQ multiplex PCR; TCRdb's version includes in-frame clones alone and lacks a portion of them. The top ten hold roughly 5.9% of the sample, which has just over 200,000 clones, over 65% seen once. This sample is part of a study of cytotoxic CD8 clonotypes in ibrutinib-treated CLL. Study-wide context: Outcomes included 24 partial and 2 complete responses; after median roughly 69 months, 14 stayed remitted and roughly 12 progressed.

This CDR3 spans 17 amino acids. Points from the study as a whole: For progressing versus sustained-remission patients, sampling times were not the same.

This chain connects TRBV21-1 to TRBJ2-7; the table's D call of TRBD2 was not tested on the DNA. TRBV21-1 is classified as a pseudogene. The sequenced sample was PBMCs, obtained after 12 months of ibrutinib treatment. The sequence derives from a human donor with chronic lymphocytic leukemia. The CDR3 region is CASSKEGLAARTDEQYF. DNA for the CDR3: TGTGCCAGCAGCAAAGAAGGGTTGGCAGCGAGGACTGACGAGCAGTACTTC.